The rows below give T cell receptor beta chains drawn from one sample of a study of blood T cell repertoires in COVID-19. Repertoires were generated with immunoSEQ multiplex PCR, while TCRdb's copy carries only in-frame clones and drops some. There are some 270,000 clones in the sample; more than 85% occur only once, and roughly 0.8% lies in the top ten. The sequenced sample consisted of peripheral blood. The receptor set was obtained from a young man with acute or convalescent COVID-19. Each CDR3 is given with its conserved first and last residue. The order of the fields is D gene, J gene, clone size, V gene, CDR3 protein, CDR3 DNA. The D gene is left open where the match is weak. Rows may omit the clone size; those that give it use once, few, many or a size class.

D: .
J: TRBJ1-2
size: .
V: TRBV30
CDR3: CAWRVRGGINYGYTF
DNA: TGTGCCTGGAGGGTAAGGGGAGGGATTAACTATGGCTACACCTTC

D: TRBD1
J: TRBJ1-5
size: few
V: TRBV28
CDR3: CASRDRPNPPRYQPQHF
DNA: TGTGCCAGCAGGGACAGGCCGAATCCACCACGTTATCAACCCCAGCATTTT

D: .
J: TRBJ2-1
size: .
V: TRBV19
CDR3: CASRKIQGGEQFF
DNA: TGTGCCAGTAGGAAGATCCAGGGCGGTGAGCAGTTCTTC

D: TRBD1
J: TRBJ1-3
size: .
V: TRBV18
CDR3: CASSPGQSPLSGNTIYF
DNA: TGTGCCAGCTCACCGGGACAGTCGCCTTTATCTGGAAACACCATATATTTT

D: TRBD1
J: TRBJ1-2
size: .
V: TRBV11-2
CDR3: CASSLDLWDRAGYTF
DNA: TGTGCCAGCAGCTTAGATCTGTGGGACAGGGCTGGCTACACCTTC

D: TRBD2
J: TRBJ2-5
size: few
V: TRBV5-8
CDR3: CASQGYLGLAGQETQYF
DNA: TGTGCCAGTCAGGGATATTTGGGACTAGCGGGACAAGAGACCCAGTACTTC

D: TRBD1
J: TRBJ1-6
size: few
V: TRBV27
CDR3: CASSRTPGTGRNSPLHF
DNA: TGTGCCAGTAGTCGGACACCGGGGACAGGGCGGAATTCACCCCTCCACTTT

D: TRBD2
J: TRBJ2-1
size: .
V: TRBV7-3
CDR3: CASSRTSSKDEQFF
DNA: TGTGCCAGCAGCCGGACTAGCTCTAAGGATGAGCAGTTCTTC

D: .
J: TRBJ2-2
size: .
V: TRBV5-1
CDR3: CASSLTGGDTGELFF
DNA: TGCGCCAGCAGCTTGACAGGGGGGGACACCGGGGAGCTGTTTTTT

D: TRBD1
J: TRBJ1-4
size: .
V: TRBV4-1
CDR3: CASSVWPGQGIEKLFF
DNA: TGCGCCAGCAGCGTATGGCCGGGACAGGGCATCGAAAAACTGTTTTTT

D: .
J: TRBJ1-5
size: .
V: TRBV11-2
CDR3: CASSYTTPPANQPQHF
DNA: TGTGCCAGCAGTTATACCACACCCCCCGCTAATCAGCCCCAGCATTTT

D: .
J: TRBJ1-1
size: .
V: TRBV18
CDR3: CASSPQRDTEAFF
DNA: TGTGCCAGCTCACCGCAGAGGGACACTGAAGCTTTCTTT

D: TRBD2
J: TRBJ2-7
size: .
V: TRBV10-3
CDR3: CAISGRLAGLDEQYF
DNA: TGTGCCATCAGCGGACGACTAGCGGGCCTAGACGAGCAGTACTTC

D: .
J: TRBJ1-6
size: .
V: TRBV7-9
CDR3: CASSLQGTVNSPLHF
DNA: TGTGCCAGCAGCTTACAGGGGACGGTTAATTCACCCCTCCACTTT

D: .
J: TRBJ1-1
size: .
V: TRBV18
CDR3: CASSPAVNTEAFF
DNA: TGTGCCAGCTCACCCGCAGTTAACACTGAAGCTTTCTTT

D: TRBD2
J: TRBJ2-3
size: .
V: TRBV6-5
CDR3: CASRLAGGVDTQYF
DNA: TGTGCCAGCAGGCTAGCGGGAGGGGTAGATACGCAGTATTTT

D: .
J: TRBJ1-1
size: once
V: TRBV28
CDR3: CASSSLHLAGFEAFF
DNA: TGTGCCAGCAGTTCCCTTCACCTGGCGGGGTTTGAAGCTTTCTTT

D: TRBD2
J: TRBJ2-3
size: .
V: TRBV28
CDR3: CASSLQREVVADTQYF
DNA: TGTGCCAGCAGTCTCCAGCGGGAGGTAGTGGCAGATACGCAGTATTTT

D: .
J: TRBJ1-4
size: .
V: TRBV5-1
CDR3: CASRREGKWTNEKLFF
DNA: TGCGCCAGCAGACGGGAGGGGAAATGGACTAATGAAAAACTGTTTTTT

D: .
J: TRBJ2-1
size: .
V: TRBV13
CDR3: CASSLRTTSYNEQFF
DNA: TGTGCCAGCAGCTTACGGACTACCTCCTACAATGAGCAGTTCTTC

D: TRBD2
J: TRBJ2-1
size: .
V: TRBV7-9
CDR3: CASSLEASGRIDEQFF
DNA: TGTGCCAGCAGCTTAGAGGCTAGCGGGAGAATTGATGAGCAGTTCTTC

D: TRBD1
J: TRBJ1-6
size: .
V: TRBV7-9
CDR3: CASSPDRVRSPLHF
DNA: TGTGCCAGCAGTCCGGACAGGGTCCGGTCACCCCTCCACTTT

D: TRBD1
J: TRBJ1-5
size: .
V: TRBV10-3
CDR3: CAISESGTGNQPQHF
DNA: TGTGCCATCAGTGAGTCCGGGACAGGGAATCAGCCCCAGCATTTT

D: .
J: TRBJ2-7
size: .
V: TRBV4-1
CDR3: CASSQITGSYEQYF
DNA: TGCGCCAGCAGCCAAATTACAGGTTCCTACGAGCAGTACTTC

D: .
J: TRBJ2-2
size: .
V: TRBV18
CDR3: CASSQGLHTGELFF
DNA: TGTGCCAGCTCACAGGGGCTTCACACCGGGGAGCTGTTTTTT

D: .
J: TRBJ1-2
size: few
V: TRBV19
CDR3: CASSITWAGKDGYTF
DNA: TGTGCCAGTAGTATAACATGGGCAGGGAAGGATGGCTACACCTTC

D: .
J: TRBJ1-2
size: .
V: TRBV6-6
CDR3: CATSREDGYGYTF
DNA: TGTGCCACAAGCCGGGAAGACGGCTATGGCTACACCTTC

D: .
J: TRBJ1-1
size: .
V: TRBV7-9
CDR3: CASSPRSLPTVRNTEAFF
DNA: TGTGCCAGCAGCCCTCGGTCCCTCCCCACGGTTCGGAACACTGAAGCTTTCTTT

D: .
J: TRBJ1-1
size: few
V: TRBV27
CDR3: CASSPRQVPEAFF
DNA: TGTGCCAGCAGTCCCCGGCAGGTACCTGAAGCTTTCTTT

D: .
J: TRBJ1-2
size: .
V: TRBV10-3
CDR3: CAISESDSLAGYTF
DNA: TGTGCCATCAGTGAGTCAGACAGTCTGGCTGGCTACACCTTC

D: TRBD1
J: TRBJ2-2
size: .
V: TRBV24-1
CDR3: CATSDSRQGVSGTGELFF
DNA: TGTGCCACCAGTGATTCCAGACAGGGGGTCTCAGGGACCGGGGAGCTGTTTTTT

D: TRBD1
J: TRBJ1-6
size: .
V: TRBV25-1
CDR3: CASRRQGGTSPLHF
DNA: TGTGCCAGCAGAAGACAGGGCGGAACATCACCCCTCCACTTT

D: .
J: TRBJ2-3
size: .
V: TRBV3-1/TRBV3-2
CDR3: CASSLSGGTDTQYF
DNA: TGTGCCAGCAGCCTGTCGGGAGGCACAGATACGCAGTATTTT

D: .
J: TRBJ1-5
size: .
V: TRBV30
CDR3: CAWSAGQSNQPQHF
DNA: TGTGCCTGGAGTGCCGGACAGAGTAATCAGCCCCAGCATTTT

D: .
J: TRBJ2-3
size: .
V: TRBV28
CDR3: CASRPIWAGALDTQYF
DNA: TGTGCCAGCAGACCAATCTGGGCGGGGGCTTTAGATACGCAGTATTTT

D: TRBD1
J: TRBJ2-7
size: .
V: TRBV28
CDR3: CATRGTDAYEQYF
DNA: TGTGCCACCAGAGGGACAGACGCCTACGAGCAGTACTTC

D: .
J: TRBJ1-2
size: .
V: TRBV5-5
CDR3: CASSVAGLGTNYGYTF
DNA: TGTGCCAGCAGCGTTGCTGGGCTCGGGACTAACTATGGCTACACCTTC

D: TRBD1
J: TRBJ1-5
size: once
V: TRBV6-1
CDR3: CASSENRGSNQPQHF
DNA: TGTGCCAGCAGTGAAAACAGGGGAAGCAATCAGCCCCAGCATTTT

D: .
J: TRBJ1-1
size: .
V: TRBV11-2
CDR3: CASSTTTNTEAFF
DNA: TGTGCCAGCAGTACGACAACCAACACTGAAGCTTTCTTT

D: TRBD1
J: TRBJ1-2
size: once
V: TRBV5-1
CDR3: CASSSGQGYYGYTF
DNA: TGCGCCAGCAGCTCGGGACAGGGGTATTATGGCTACACCTTC

D: TRBD1
J: TRBJ1-1
size: .
V: TRBV30
CDR3: CAWRGGATANTEAFF
DNA: TGTGCCTGGAGAGGGGGCGCTACTGCGAACACTGAAGCTTTCTTT

D: TRBD1
J: TRBJ1-6
size: .
V: TRBV2
CDR3: CASRQGDGNSPLHF
DNA: TGTGCCAGCAGACAGGGGGATGGGAATTCACCCCTCCACTTT

D: .
J: TRBJ2-7
size: .
V: TRBV28
CDR3: CASNPTGLRGEQYF
DNA: TGTGCCAGCAATCCTACAGGGCTTAGGGGCGAGCAGTACTTC

D: .
J: TRBJ2-3
size: .
V: TRBV5-1
CDR3: CASSSGTYTDTQYF
DNA: TGCGCCAGCAGTTCCGGGACATACACAGATACGCAGTATTTT

D: TRBD2
J: TRBJ2-3
size: .
V: TRBV4-1
CDR3: CASSHSSGRAWNTQYF
DNA: TGCGCCAGCAGCCACTCAAGCGGGAGGGCCTGGAATACGCAGTATTTT

D: .
J: TRBJ1-1
size: .
V: TRBV5-6
CDR3: CASSLAAGTEAFF
DNA: TGTGCCAGCAGCTTGGCGGCAGGGACTGAAGCTTTCTTT